This T cell receptor beta chain was recovered during a study of blood T cell repertoires in COVID-19. Trimming took 6 bases from V and 2 from J; bases not matched to a gene: 5. The germline CDR1 and CDR2 sequences are KGHDR and SFDVKD. This CDR3 is 15 amino acids long. Notes on this clone: This sample also contains other DNA sequences that code for the same CDR3.

Original methodology: Reference gene primer amplification in the assay estimated nucleated cell counts. Data came from immunoSEQ multiplex PCR; TCRdb stores just in-frame clones and leaves some out. V, J and clone size reflect that table, while D and trimming were determined from the DNA. Of a few hundred thousand clones listed, roughly 88% were seen once; the top ten hold about a sixth. Patients from Seattle were sampled longitudinally, starting during active infection. Sequenced: peripheral blood. The clonotype originates from a man in his forties or fifties with COVID-19, enrolled during active disease. This sequence joins TRBV24-1 and TRBJ2-3; 9 bases match TRBD1. CDR3 in amino acids: CATSPGQGPTDTQYF. The CDR3, as DNA: TGTGCCACCAGTCCGGGACAGGGACCCACAGATACGCAGTATTTT.